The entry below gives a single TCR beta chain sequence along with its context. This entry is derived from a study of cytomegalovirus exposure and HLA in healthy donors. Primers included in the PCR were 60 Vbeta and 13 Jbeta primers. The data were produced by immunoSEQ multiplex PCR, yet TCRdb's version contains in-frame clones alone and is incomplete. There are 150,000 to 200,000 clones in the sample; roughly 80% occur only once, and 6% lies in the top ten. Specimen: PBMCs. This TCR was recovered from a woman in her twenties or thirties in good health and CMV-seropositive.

DNA for the CDR3: TGTGCCAGCGGAAGGAACAGGGGCCGACTCGACGAGCAGTACTTC. It translates to CASGRNRGRLDEQYF. The V and J genes are TRBV6-5 and TRBJ2-5, with 7 nucleotides matching TRBD1. The tail of the sequence fits TRBJ2-7 better, so the J call may be wrong. There are 15 residues in the CDR3. Per the germline V gene, CDR1 is MNHEY and CDR2 is SVGAGI.